The 29 T cell receptor beta chains below come from one sample, sequenced in a study of T cell responses to AZD1222 COVID-19 vaccine. Clones were sequenced by immunoSEQ multiplex PCR, and TCRdb holds only the in-frame ones, with some missing. The table lists under 35,000 clones, 85% to 90% of them singletons. Here the sequenced sample was peripheral blood, taken 28 days after the second AZD1222 dose. These receptor sequences come from an adult who received the AZD1222 COVID-19 vaccine.

This clone has just a few counts. In nucleotides, the CDR3 is TGTGCCAGCAGTTCCGGGACAGGGGTGTATTTT. Its protein is CASSSGTGVYF. The chain couples TRBV2 to TRBJ2-3; TRBD1 matches at 10 bases. Looked up from germline, CDR1 is SNHLY and CDR2 is FYNNEI. CDR3 size: 11 residues. V gave up 5 bases and J gave up 14 bases; unmatched junction bases: 4. Using reference TRBV2 and TRBJ2-3 for the parts outside the CDR3, the full variable domain is EPEVTQTPSHQVTQMGQEVILRCVPISNHLYFYWYRQILGQKVEFLVSFYNNEISEKSEIFDDQFSVERPDGSNFTLKIRSTKLEDSAMYFCASSSGTGVYFGPGTRLTVL.

This clone was seen a single time. The genes are TRBV2 and TRBJ2-5, with D maybe TRBD2 (6 bases). Germline CDR1 reads SNHLY; CDR2 reads FYNNEI. Trimming stripped 7 bases from V and 5 bases from J, with 14 bases between. The CDR3 has 13 amino acids. CDR3 nucleotide sequence: TGTGCCAGCACCCCTCGGCGGGGCGAGACCCAGTACTTC. Translation gives CASTPRRGETQYF.

The chain has TRBV9 and TRBJ2-3; 9 nucleotides line up with TRBD1. V dropped 4 bases and J dropped 2; count of bases not matched to a gene: 11. Per germline, CDR1 SGDLS and CDR2 YYNGEE. The CDR3 contains 17 residues. CDR3 nucleotide sequence: TGTGCCAGCAGCCGCGGCCATGGGACAGGGTCCACAGATACGCAGTATTTT. It is translated as CASSRGHGTGSTDTQYF.

This chain uses TRBV5-6 with TRBJ2-6, with D perhaps being TRBD1 or TRBD2 (6 bases each). This CDR3 comprises 19 residues. CDR1 and CDR2 from the germline V gene are SGHDT and YYEEEE. The V gene lost 2 bases and the J gene lost 0 bases, with 18 bases spanning the gap. The chain's CDR3 is CASSFLGGGLSSGANVLTF. The DNA of the CDR3 is TGTGCCAGCAGCTTCCTAGGAGGGGGGCTCAGCTCTGGGGCCAACGTCCTGACTTTC.

This chain links TRBV11-2 with TRBJ1-4; 7 bases line up with TRBD1. Germline V gives CDR1 SGHAT, CDR2 FQNNGV. Trimming at V came to 2 bases and at J to 8 bases, leaving 2 bases not matched to a gene. CDR3 length: 13 residues. CDR3 residues: CASSLQGGEKLFF. The CDR3, as DNA: TGTGCCAGCAGCTTACAGGGGGGCGAAAAACTGTTTTTT. The complete variable domain, with remaining parts taken from reference TRBV11-2 and TRBJ1-4, reads EAGVAQSPRYKIIEKRQSVAFWCNPISGHATLYWYQQILGQGPKLLIQFQNNGVVDDSQLPKDRFSAERLKGVDSTLKIQPAKLEDSAVYLCASSLQGGEKLFFGSGTQLSVL.

The chain uses TRBV27 and TRBJ1-3; the D is unclear. V lost 3 bases and J lost 7, with 19 bases in between. CDR3 length equals 16 residues. Germline-derived CDR1 and CDR2 are MNHEY and SMNVEV (reference sequence). The CDR3 protein is CASSFRRGAGSNTIYF. The CDR3, as DNA: TGTGCCAGCAGTTTTCGTCGTGGAGCAGGCAGCAACACCATATATTTT.

The CDR3 DNA is TGTGCCAGCAGCCAAGGGGAGGGGGCAGGCTGGGAAGCTTTCTTT. Encoded protein: CASSQGEGAGWEAFF. V gene TRBV4-2 combines with J gene TRBJ1-1, with 7 bases matching TRBD1. The V and J ends lost 1 base and 8 bases, in that order; junction bases with no gene match: 10. The CDR3 is 15 residues long. The germline V gene encodes CDR1 LGHNA and CDR2 YNFKEQ.

This clone was counted once. J is TRBJ1-2 and V is TRBV7-9; D not certain. Trimming shortened V by 1 base and J by 5 bases, and 11 bases separated the two germline ends. Germline CDR1 and CDR2: SEHNR and FQNEAQ (reference sequence). The CDR3 consists of 14 residues. The CDR3 DNA reads as TGTGCCAGCAGCTTAGTCAGGAATCTTTATGGCTACACCTTC. It yields the protein CASSLVRNLYGYTF.

The genes are TRBV5-1 and TRBJ1-2; 10 bases are shared with TRBD1. CDR3 length: 14 amino acids. Per germline, CDR1 SGHRS and CDR2 YFSETQ. The V gene end was trimmed by 3 bases and the J gene end by 4 bases; junction bases not matched to a gene: 3. The CDR3 loop reads CASSSGTGVYGYTF. The CDR3 nucleotides are TGCGCCAGCAGCTCTGGGACAGGGGTCTATGGCTACACCTTC.

This clone was recorded only once. The CDR3 protein is CASSDLGVSPLHF. The CDR3 DNA follows: TGTGCCAGCAGTGATTTGGGGGTTTCACCCCTCCACTTT. The chain employs TRBV6-1 and TRBJ1-6; TRBD1 is a possible D gene (5 bases). CDR1 is MNHNS, CDR2 SASEGT, per germline. Deletions cut 3 bases from V and 9 bases from J, with 9 bases between. The CDR3 is made up of 13 amino acids.

V is TRBV19 and J is TRBJ1-2; TRBD1 matches 8 bases. This CDR3 has 14 amino acids. J gave up 9 bases and V 8 bases, and 14 bases lay outside the gene matches. Germline loops: CDR1 LNHDA, CDR2 SQIVND (reference sequence). The CDR3 region is CASRDPRGLSRYTF. The CDR3 DNA reads TGTGCCAGTCGCGACCCCAGGGGGCTGTCCCGCTACACCTTC.

The chain uses TRBV30 and TRBJ2-3; TRBD2 might be the D (6 bases). V lost 0 bases and J 5 bases, leaving 15 bases between the germline ends. CDR1 and CDR2 from the germline V gene are GTSNPN and SVGIG (reference sequence). The CDR3 sequence is 15 residues long. The CDR3 loop is CAWSVGGSAIDTQYF. CDR3 nucleotides: TGTGCCTGGAGTGTGGGGGGATCCGCGATAGATACGCAGTATTTT. Full variable domain (rest looked up from reference TRBV30 and TRBJ2-3): SQTIHQWPATLVQPVGSPLSLECTVEGTSNPNLYWYRQAAGRGLQLLFYSVGIGQISSEVPQNLSASRPQDRQFILSSKKLLLSDSGFYLCAWSVGGSAIDTQYFGPGTRLTVL.

This chain connects TRBV21-1 to TRBJ2-2; the table's D call TRBD1 went unverified against the DNA. TRBV21-1 is given as a pseudogene. This CDR3 spans 18 amino acids. The CDR3 DNA follows: TGTGCCAGCAGCAAAGGCTCTTCCGGGACAGGTAACACCGGGGAGCTGTTTTTT. Translated: CASSKGSSGTGNTGELFF.

The chain joins TRBV5-1 to TRBJ1-3, with no clear D. Trimming removed 0 bases at V and 0 bases at J, with 16 bases between. Per germline, CDR1 SGHRS and CDR2 YFSETQ. This CDR3 has 18 amino acids. The DNA for the CDR3 is TGCGCCAGCAGCTTGGAGGGCCTCCGACCCGTCTCTGGAAACACCATATATTTT. Its translation: CASSLEGLRPVSGNTIYF.

In this sample, this clone turned up a few times. This chain links TRBV28 with TRBJ2-3, with D perhaps TRBD1 (5 bases). Trimming stripped 5 bases from V and 1 base from J, with 10 bases between. The length of the CDR3 is 14 residues. CDR1 is MDHEN, CDR2 SYDVKM, per germline. In DNA form, the CDR3 reads TGTGCCAGCAGTGGGGCTCGGGGCACAGATACGCAGTATTTT. It is translated as CASSGARGTDTQYF.

The chain uses TRBV4-1 and TRBJ1-2; possible D gene TRBD1, 5 bases. There are 18 residues in the CDR3. Germline CDR1 reads MGHRA; CDR2 reads YSYEKL. Trimming shortened V by 0 bases and J by 0 bases, and 17 bases separated the two germline ends. The CDR3 loop is CASSQERGLVGPNYGYTF. CDR3 in DNA: TGCGCCAGCAGCCAAGAAAGAGGCCTCGTGGGGCCTAACTATGGCTACACCTTC.

The chain has TRBV5-1 and TRBJ1-1, with 8 bases fitting TRBD1. This CDR3 has 14 amino acids. The J segment lost 5 bases and the V segment lost 1 base, leaving 4 bases of the junction unmatched. Germline lookup yields CDR1 SGHRS and CDR2 YFSETQ. The CDR3 DNA reads TGCGCCAGCAGCTTGTCAGGGGGCGGGACTGAAGCTTTCTTT. Amino acid sequence: CASSLSGGGTEAFF. The whole variable domain, filled in from reference TRBV5-1 and TRBJ1-1, reads KAGVTQTPRYLIKTRGQQVTLSCSPISGHRSVSWYQQTPGQGLQFLFEYFSETQRNKGNFPGRFSGRQFSNSRSEMNVSTLELGDSALYLCASSLSGGGTEAFFGQGTRLTVV.

V is TRBV11-3 and J is TRBJ2-5, with TRBD2 identical over 14 bases. The CDR3 is 16 residues long. Germline loops: CDR1 SGHNT, CDR2 YENEEA. V shed 5 bases and J 5 bases; nucleotides not matched to a gene: 7. As DNA, the CDR3 is TGTGCCAGCAGCCGCGGACTAGCGGGAGGCGAGGAGACCCAGTACTTC. This codes for CASSRGLAGGEETQYF. Together with reference TRBV11-3 and TRBJ2-5, the CDR3 gives the full variable domain: EAGVVQSPRYKIIEKKQPVAFWCNPISGHNTLYWYLQNLGQGPELLIRYENEEAVDDSQLPKDRFSAERLKGVDSTLKIQPAELGDSAVYLCASSRGLAGGEETQYFGPGTRLLVL.

The J gene is TRBJ2-3, the V gene TRBV28; 7 positions match TRBD1. V was pared by 6 bases and J by 5 bases, with 8 bases of the junction left unmatched. Germline V gene sequence: CDR1 MDHEN, CDR2 SYDVKM. The CDR3 consists of 14 residues. CDR3 in DNA: TGTGCCAGCAGCTCCGACAGGGTGGTAGATACGCAGTATTTT. This codes for CASSSDRVVDTQYF.

This chain uses TRBV3-1 (or the pseudogene TRBV3-2) with TRBJ2-2; D may be TRBD2 (7 bases). This CDR3 spans 16 amino acids. Germline loops: CDR1 LGHDT, CDR2 YNNKEL (reference sequence). The ends were cut back, 1 base at V and 10 bases at J, with 19 bases in the middle. The CDR3 nucleotides are TGTGCCAGCAGCCAAGGAGACGGGGGGCCCGGTGAGGAGCTGTTTTTT. It translates to CASSQGDGGPGEELFF.

The V and J genes are TRBV15 and TRBJ1-1, with 8 bases that match TRBD1. This CDR3 is built from 12 residues. The V gene's germline CDR1 is LNHNV and CDR2 YYDKDF (reference sequence). With V trimmed by 1 base and J by 11 bases, 3 bases remained unmatched. In nucleotides, the CDR3 is TGTGCCACCAGCAGAGCAGGGGGCGAGGCTTTCTTT. It codes for CATSRAGGEAFF. Supplemented by reference TRBV15 and TRBJ1-1, the full variable domain reads DAMVIQNPRYQVTQFGKPVTLSCSQTLNHNVMYWYQQKSSQAPKLLFHYYDKDFNNEADTPDNFQSRRPNTSFCFLDIRSPGLGDTAMYLCATSRAGGEAFFGQGTRLTVV.

This chain connects TRBV25-1 to TRBJ1-2, with D possibly TRBD1 on 6 matching bases. This CDR3 has 11 amino acids. Trimming shortened V by 7 bases and J by 8 bases, and 11 bases separated the two germline ends. Germline V CDR1 and CDR2: MGHDK, SYGVNS. CDR3 bases: TGTGCCAGCACCAGGGGCCGGGGCTACACCTTC. This gives the protein CASTRGRGYTF.

This CDR3 is CASRPAGGVETQYF. CDR3 nucleotide sequence: TGTGCCAGCAGACCAGCGGGAGGGGTGGAGACCCAGTACTTC. The gene calls are TRBV27 and TRBJ2-5; the match to TRBD2 covers 10 bases. The length of the CDR3 is 14 residues. From germline, CDR1 is MNHEY and CDR2 SMNVEV (reference sequence). Losses at the gene ends were 6 bases for V and 5 bases for J; bases not matched to a gene: 6.

The rearrangement uses TRBV18 and TRBJ2-5; D gene unclear. The CDR3 totals 13 residues. V was clipped by 4 bases and J by 5 bases, with 11 bases between them. Germline-derived CDR1 and CDR2 are KGHSH and LQKENI. The CDR3 coding sequence is TGTGCCAGCTCACTACCTGTAAAGGAGACCCAGTACTTC. Its protein product is CASSLPVKETQYF.

The chain combines TRBV7-2 with TRBJ1-2; tentatively, D is TRBD1 (6 bases). The CDR3 runs to 17 residues. The germline V gene has CDR1 SGHTA and CDR2 FQGNSA. Trimming cost V 3 bases and J 6 bases, with 23 bases left between them. The CDR3 DNA follows: TGTGCCAGCAGCTTTCGAGGGGGAGACGGGGGAACCAATGGCTACACCTTC. Its translation: CASSFRGGDGGTNGYTF.

The chain uses TRBV11-2 and TRBJ1-2, with TRBD1 matching over 7 bases. The CDR3 extends over 12 amino acids. Germline CDR1 SGHAT, CDR2 FQNNGV. V trimming: 5 bases; J trimming: 7 bases; junction bases outside the gene matches: 4. The CDR3 sequence is CASSPRGGGYTF. Written as DNA, the CDR3 is TGTGCCAGCAGCCCCAGGGGGGGTGGCTACACCTTC.

CDR3 DNA sequence: TGTGCCAGCCGCCCGGGGGCAGGGGATACGCAGTATTTT. Amino acids: CASRPGAGDTQYF. The chain uses TRBV2 and TRBJ2-3; tentatively, D is TRBD1 or TRBD2 (6 bases each). The length of the CDR3 is 13 residues. Trimming cost V 8 bases and J 6 bases, with 15 bases left between them. Germline values: CDR1 SNHLY, CDR2 FYNNEI.

The chain combines TRBV27 with TRBJ1-4; D is uncertain. V lost 6 bases, J lost 6 bases, and 17 bases lay in between. Germline loops: CDR1 MNHEY, CDR2 SMNVEV (reference sequence). The length of the CDR3 is 15 residues. The CDR3 is CASRGLGQVDEKLFF. The CDR3, as DNA: TGTGCCAGCAGAGGACTTGGGCAGGTGGATGAAAAACTGTTTTTT.

This clone was seen a single time. The V and J genes are TRBV6-2 or TRBV6-3 and TRBJ2-3; TRBD2 is a possible D gene (5 bases). Germline-derived CDR1 and CDR2 are MNHEY and SVGEGT. The CDR3 length is 15 residues. V lost 2 bases, J lost 4 bases, and 13 bases lay in between. CDR3 nucleotides: TGTGCCAGCAGTTACAGCGGCCCGAGCGCAGATACGCAGTATTTT. It specifies CASSYSGPSADTQYF.